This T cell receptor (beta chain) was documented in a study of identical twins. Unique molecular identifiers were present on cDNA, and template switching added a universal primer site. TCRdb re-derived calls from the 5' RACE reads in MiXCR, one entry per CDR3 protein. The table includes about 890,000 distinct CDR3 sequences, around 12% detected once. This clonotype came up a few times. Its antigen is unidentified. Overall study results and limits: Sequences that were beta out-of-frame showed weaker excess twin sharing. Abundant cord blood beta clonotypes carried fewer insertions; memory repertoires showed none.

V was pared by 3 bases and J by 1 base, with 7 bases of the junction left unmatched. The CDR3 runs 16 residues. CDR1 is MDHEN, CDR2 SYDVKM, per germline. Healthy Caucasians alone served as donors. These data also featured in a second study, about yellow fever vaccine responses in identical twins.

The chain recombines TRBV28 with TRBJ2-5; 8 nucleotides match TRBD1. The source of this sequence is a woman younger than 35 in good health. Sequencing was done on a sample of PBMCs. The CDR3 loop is CASSLSGQAFQETQYF. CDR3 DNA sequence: TGTGCCAGCAGTTTGTCGGGACAGGCGTTCCAAGAGACCCAGTACTTC.